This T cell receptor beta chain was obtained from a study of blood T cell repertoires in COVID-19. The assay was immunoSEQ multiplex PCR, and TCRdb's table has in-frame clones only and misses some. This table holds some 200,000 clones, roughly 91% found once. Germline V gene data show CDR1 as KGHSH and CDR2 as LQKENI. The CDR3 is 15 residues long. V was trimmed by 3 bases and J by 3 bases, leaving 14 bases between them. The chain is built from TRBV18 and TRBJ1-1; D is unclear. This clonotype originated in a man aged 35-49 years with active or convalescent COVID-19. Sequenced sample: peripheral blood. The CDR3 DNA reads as TGTGCCAGCTCACCGGGCGGGCGCCTGGACACTGAAGCTTTCTTT. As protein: CASSPGGRLDTEAFF. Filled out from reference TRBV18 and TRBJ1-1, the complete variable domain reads NAGVMQNPRHLVRRRGQEARLRCSPMKGHSHVYWYRQLPEEGLKFMVYLQKENIIDESGMPKERFSAEFPKEGPSILRIQQVVRGDSAAYFCASSPGGRLDTEAFFGQGTRLTVV.